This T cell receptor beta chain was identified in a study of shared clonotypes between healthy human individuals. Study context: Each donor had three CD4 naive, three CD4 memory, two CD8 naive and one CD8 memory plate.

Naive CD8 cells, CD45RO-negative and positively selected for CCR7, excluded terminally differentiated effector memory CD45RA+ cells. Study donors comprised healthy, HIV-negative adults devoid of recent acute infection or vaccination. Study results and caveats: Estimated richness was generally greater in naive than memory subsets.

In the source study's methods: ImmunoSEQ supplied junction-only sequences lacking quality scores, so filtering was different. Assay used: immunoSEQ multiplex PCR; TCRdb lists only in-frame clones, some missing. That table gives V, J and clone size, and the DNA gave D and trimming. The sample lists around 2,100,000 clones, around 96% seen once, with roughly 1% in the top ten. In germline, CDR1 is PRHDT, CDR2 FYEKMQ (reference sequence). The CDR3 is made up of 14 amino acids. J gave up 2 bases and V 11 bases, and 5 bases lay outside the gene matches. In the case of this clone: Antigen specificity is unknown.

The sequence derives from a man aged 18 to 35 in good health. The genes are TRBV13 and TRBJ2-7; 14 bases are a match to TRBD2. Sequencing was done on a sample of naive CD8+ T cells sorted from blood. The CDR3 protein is CAGGLAGVPYEQYF. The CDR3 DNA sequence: TGTGCCGGGGGACTAGCGGGAGTCCCCTACGAGCAGTACTTC.